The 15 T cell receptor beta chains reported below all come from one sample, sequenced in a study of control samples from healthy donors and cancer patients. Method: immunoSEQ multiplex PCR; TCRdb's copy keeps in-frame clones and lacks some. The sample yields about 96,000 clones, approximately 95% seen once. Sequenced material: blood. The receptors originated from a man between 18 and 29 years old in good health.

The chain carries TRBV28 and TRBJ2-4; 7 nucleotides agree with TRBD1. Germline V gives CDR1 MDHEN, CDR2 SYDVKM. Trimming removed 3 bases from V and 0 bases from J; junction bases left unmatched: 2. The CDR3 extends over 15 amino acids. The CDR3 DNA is TGTGCCAGCAGTTTGCAGGGGGTAGCCAAAAACATTCAGTACTTC. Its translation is CASSLQGVAKNIQYF.

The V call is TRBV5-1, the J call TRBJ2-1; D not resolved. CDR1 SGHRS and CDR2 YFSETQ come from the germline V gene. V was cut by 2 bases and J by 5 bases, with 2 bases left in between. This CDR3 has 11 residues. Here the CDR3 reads CASSFDNEQFF. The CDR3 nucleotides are TGCGCCAGCAGCTTTGACAATGAGCAGTTCTTC.

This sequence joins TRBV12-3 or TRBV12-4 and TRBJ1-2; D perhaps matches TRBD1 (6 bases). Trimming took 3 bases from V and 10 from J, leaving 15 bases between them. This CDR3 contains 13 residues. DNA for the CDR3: TGTGCCAGCAGTTTGAGGGGGGCGTTTGACTACACCTTC. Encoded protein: CASSLRGAFDYTF.

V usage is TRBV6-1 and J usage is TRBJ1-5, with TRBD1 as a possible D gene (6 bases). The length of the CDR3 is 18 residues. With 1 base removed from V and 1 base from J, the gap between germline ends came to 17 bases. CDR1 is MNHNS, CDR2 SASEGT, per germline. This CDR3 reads CASSEGLGGGWSNQPQHF. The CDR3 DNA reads TGTGCCAGCAGTGAAGGATTGGGGGGGGGCTGGAGCAATCAGCCCCAGCATTTT.

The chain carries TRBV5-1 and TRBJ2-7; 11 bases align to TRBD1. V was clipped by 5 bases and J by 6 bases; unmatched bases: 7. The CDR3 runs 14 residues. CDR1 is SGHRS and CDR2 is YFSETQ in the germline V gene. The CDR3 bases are TGCGCCAGCAGACCGACCGGGACAGGGGGCGAGCAGTACTTC. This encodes CASRPTGTGGEQYF.

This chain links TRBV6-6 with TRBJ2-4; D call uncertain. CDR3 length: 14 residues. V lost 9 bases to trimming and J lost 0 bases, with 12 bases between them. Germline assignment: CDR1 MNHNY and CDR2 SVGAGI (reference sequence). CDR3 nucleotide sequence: TGTGCCAGACCCACTCCAATAGCCAAAAACATTCAGTACTTC. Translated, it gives CARPTPIAKNIQYF.

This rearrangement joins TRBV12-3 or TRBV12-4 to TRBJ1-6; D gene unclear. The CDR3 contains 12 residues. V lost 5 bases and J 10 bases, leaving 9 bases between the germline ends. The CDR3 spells CASSERLSPLHF. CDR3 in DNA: TGTGCCAGCAGTGAAAGGCTATCACCCCTCCACTTT.

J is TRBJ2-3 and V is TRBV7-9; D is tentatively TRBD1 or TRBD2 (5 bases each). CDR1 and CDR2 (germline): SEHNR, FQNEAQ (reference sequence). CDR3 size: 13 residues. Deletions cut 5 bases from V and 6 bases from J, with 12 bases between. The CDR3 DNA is TGTGCCAGCAGCCCCCGGGGCCCTGATACGCAGTATTTT. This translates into CASSPRGPDTQYF.

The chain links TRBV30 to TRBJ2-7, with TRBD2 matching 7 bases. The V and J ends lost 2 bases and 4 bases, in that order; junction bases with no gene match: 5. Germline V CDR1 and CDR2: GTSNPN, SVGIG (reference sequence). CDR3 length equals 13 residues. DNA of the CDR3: TGTGCCTGGAGTCCCTCGGGGGGATACGAGCAGTACTTC. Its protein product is CAWSPSGGYEQYF.

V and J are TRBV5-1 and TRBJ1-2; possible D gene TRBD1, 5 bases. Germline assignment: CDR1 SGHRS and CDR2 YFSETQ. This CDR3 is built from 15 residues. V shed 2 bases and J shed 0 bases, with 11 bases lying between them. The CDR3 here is CASSLAGATNYGYTF. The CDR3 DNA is TGCGCCAGCAGCTTAGCTGGGGCCACTAACTATGGCTACACCTTC.

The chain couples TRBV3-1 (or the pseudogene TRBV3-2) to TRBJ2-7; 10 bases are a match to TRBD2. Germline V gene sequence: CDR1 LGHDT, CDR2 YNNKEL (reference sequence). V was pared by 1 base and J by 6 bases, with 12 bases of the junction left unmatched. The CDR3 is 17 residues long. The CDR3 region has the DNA TGTGCCAGCAGCCAAGTAAACGGGAGACTAGCGGGCTCCGAGCAGTACTTC. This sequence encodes CASSQVNGRLAGSEQYF.

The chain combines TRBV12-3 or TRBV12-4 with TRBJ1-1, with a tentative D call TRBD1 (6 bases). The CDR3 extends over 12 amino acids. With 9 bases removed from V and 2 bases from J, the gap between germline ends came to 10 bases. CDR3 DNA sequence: TGTGCCAGTGAGGGGGTAAACACTGAAGCTTTCTTT. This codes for CASEGVNTEAFF.

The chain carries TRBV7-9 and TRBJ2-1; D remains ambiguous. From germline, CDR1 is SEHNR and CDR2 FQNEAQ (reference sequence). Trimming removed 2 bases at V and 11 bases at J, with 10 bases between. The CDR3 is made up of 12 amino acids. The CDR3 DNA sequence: TGTGCCAGCAGCTTAAACTCTGAGAAGCAGTTCTTC. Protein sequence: CASSLNSEKQFF.

CDR3 sequence: CASSYSDTQYF. The CDR3 bases are TGTGCCAGCAGTTACTCGGATACGCAGTATTTT. The chain has TRBV6-5 and TRBJ2-3; D remains unclear. The V gene's germline CDR1 is MNHEY and CDR2 SVGAGI. The CDR3 extends over 11 amino acids. V gave up 0 bases and J gave up 6 bases, with 1 base separating them.

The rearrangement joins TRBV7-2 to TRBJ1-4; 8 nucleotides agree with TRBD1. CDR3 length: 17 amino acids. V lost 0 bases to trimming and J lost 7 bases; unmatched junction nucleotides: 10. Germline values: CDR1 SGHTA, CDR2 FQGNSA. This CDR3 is CASSLALTGGLGEKLFF. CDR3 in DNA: TGTGCCAGCAGCTTAGCGCTTACAGGGGGTTTGGGTGAAAAACTGTTTTTT.